This T cell receptor beta chain was documented in a study of blood T cell repertoires in COVID-19. This clone was counted once. V was cut by 2 bases and J by 4 bases, with 15 bases left in between. Germline V gene data show CDR1 as SNHLY and CDR2 as FYNNEI. This CDR3 is 16 amino acids long. The table came from immunoSEQ multiplex PCR; TCRdb's copy has only in-frame clones and leaves some out. The sample yields around 200,000 clones, under 90% seen once. This TCR was sampled from a man aged 35 to 55 with acute or convalescent COVID-19. The J gene is TRBJ1-5, the V gene TRBV2; D is unresolved. The sequenced sample consisted of peripheral blood. The CDR3 here is CASSEIMGNKNQPQHF. In DNA, the CDR3 is TGTGCCAGCAGTGAAATAATGGGCAACAAAAATCAGCCCCAGCATTTT.